This T cell receptor (beta chain) stems from a study of tumor and adjacent non-tumor tissue in lung cancer. Study-level information: Histology: under 15 adenocarcinoma, a couple of squamous cell carcinoma, 1 small cell lung cancer. Each sample yielded roughly 4 million productive TCRbeta reads on average. Study-level findings and limits: Compared with tumor, normal lung showed significantly lower TCR diversity.

This CDR3 is 13 amino acids long. V gave up 0 bases and J gave up 7 bases, with 7 bases separating them. Germline loops: CDR1 SGHVS, CDR2 FQNEAQ. TCRbeta libraries were built with three rounds of nested PCR, modified from ARM-PCR. TCRdb recomputed calls from the multiplex PCR reads with MiXCR, one row per CDR3 protein. The profile covers approximately 100,000 distinct CDR3 sequences, with 65% appearing a single time and around 19% taken by the ten largest. This sample's RNA came from whole unsorted tissue. More than 3 cm separated this lung sample from the edge of the tumor. Donors were chemotherapy-naive, newly diagnosed lung cancer surgical patients in China, August–late 2014. Note on this clonotype: Its specificity is unknown. This may be a read error: a much more frequent sequence differs by one nucleotide.

The sequenced material came from distant non-tumor lung tissue. The J gene is TRBJ1-5, the V gene TRBV7-8; D gene uncertain. This receptor was obtained from a man younger than 45 with non-small cell lung cancer. Written as DNA, the CDR3 is TGTGCCAGCAGCTTAGCAGGGAGACAGCCCCAGCATTTT. Its protein is CASSLAGRQPQHF.